A single sample is the source of the 5 T cell receptor beta chains below, sequenced in a study of T-cell reconstitution after alpha-beta-depleted transplantation in children. Construction of the TCRbeta library involved unique molecular identifiers. MiXCR, applied by TCRdb to the PCR reads, yields one record per CDR3 protein. Of 600,000 or so distinct CDR3 sequences listed, 20% to 25% are singletons. The sequencing used PBMCs, mostly from graft donor cells, collected 360 days after TCRalphabeta/CD19-depleted stem cell transplant. The origin of the receptors is a boy in the first two years of life who had a stem cell transplant for acute myeloid leukemia, so the T cells may come from the graft donor.

This clonotype has a count of ten or more. The rearrangement joins TRBV20-1 to TRBJ2-1; possible D gene TRBD2, 6 bases. The CDR3 contains 15 residues. V shed 6 bases and J shed 6 bases, with 21 bases lying between them. Germline CDR1 is DFQATT and CDR2 is SNEGSKA (reference sequence). The CDR3 region has the DNA TGCAGTGCCCATCCGGCCACTAGCTCCCGCAATGAGCAGTTCTTC. This codes for CSAHPATSSRNEQFF.

The V call is TRBV29-1, the J call TRBJ2-5; 8 bases match TRBD2. With V trimmed by 6 bases and J by 0 bases, 6 bases remained unmatched. Germline CDR1 SQVTM, CDR2 ANQGSEA. The CDR3 is 14 amino acids. CDR3 protein: CSVRGGFYQETQYF. DNA of the CDR3: TGCAGCGTACGGGGGGGTTTTTACCAAGAGACCCAGTACTTC.

V and J are TRBV9 and TRBJ2-7; TRBD2 matches at 10 bases. The CDR3 length is 14 residues. V lost 4 bases, J lost 3 bases, and 4 bases stayed unmatched. CDR1 SGDLS and CDR2 YYNGEE come from the germline V gene. This CDR3 is CASSLIAGGYEQYF. In DNA, the CDR3 is TGTGCCAGCAGCCTAATAGCGGGGGGCTACGAGCAGTACTTC. Full variable domain (rest looked up from reference TRBV9 and TRBJ2-7): DSGVTQTPKHLITATGQRVTLRCSPRSGDLSVYWYQQSLDQGLQFLIQYYNGEERAKGNILERFSAQQFPDLHSELNLSSLELGDSALYFCASSLIAGGYEQYFGPGTRLTVT.

The V call is TRBV12-3 or TRBV12-4, the J call TRBJ1-1, with D hard to call. V was pared by 3 bases and J by 5 bases, with 10 bases between. The CDR3 has 13 amino acids. CDR3 in amino acids: CASSFFGLTEAFF. The CDR3 DNA is TGTGCCAGCAGTTTTTTCGGGTTAACTGAAGCTTTCTTT.

The rearrangement joins TRBV15 to TRBJ1-2; 9 bases agree with TRBD1. V was pared by 7 bases and J by 8 bases, with 5 bases of the junction left unmatched. Germline V lookup: CDR1 LNHNV, CDR2 YYDKDF (reference sequence). This CDR3 is 12 amino acids long. The CDR3 sequence is CATKGQGEGYTF. CDR3 nucleotides: TGTGCCACCAAGGGACAGGGAGAGGGCTACACCTTC.